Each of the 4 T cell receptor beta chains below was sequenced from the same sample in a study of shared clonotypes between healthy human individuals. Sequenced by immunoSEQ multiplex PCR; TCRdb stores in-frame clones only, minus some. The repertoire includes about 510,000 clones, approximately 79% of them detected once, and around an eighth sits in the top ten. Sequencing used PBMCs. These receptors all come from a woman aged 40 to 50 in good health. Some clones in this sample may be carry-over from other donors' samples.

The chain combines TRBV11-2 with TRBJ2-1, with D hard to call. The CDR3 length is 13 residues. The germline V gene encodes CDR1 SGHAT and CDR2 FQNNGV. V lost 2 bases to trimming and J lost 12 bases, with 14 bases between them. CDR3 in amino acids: CASSLFSGEVQFF. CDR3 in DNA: TGTGCCAGCAGCTTATTCTCCGGCGAAGTGCAGTTCTTC.

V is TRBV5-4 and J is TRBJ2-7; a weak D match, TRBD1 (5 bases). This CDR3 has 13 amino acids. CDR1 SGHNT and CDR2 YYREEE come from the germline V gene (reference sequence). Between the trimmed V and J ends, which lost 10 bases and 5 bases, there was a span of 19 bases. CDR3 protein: CAWSGGHFNEQYF. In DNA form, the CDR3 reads TGTGCCTGGTCCGGTGGACATTTTAACGAGCAGTACTTC.

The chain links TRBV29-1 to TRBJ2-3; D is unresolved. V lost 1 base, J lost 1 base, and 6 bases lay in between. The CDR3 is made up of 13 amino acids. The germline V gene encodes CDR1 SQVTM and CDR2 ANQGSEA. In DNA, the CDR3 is TGCAGCGTTGAAGGTCAGGGCACAGATACGCAGTATTTT. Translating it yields CSVEGQGTDTQYF.

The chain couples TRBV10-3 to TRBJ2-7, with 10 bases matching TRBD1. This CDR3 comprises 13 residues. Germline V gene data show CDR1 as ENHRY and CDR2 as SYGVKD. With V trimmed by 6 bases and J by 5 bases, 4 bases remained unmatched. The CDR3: CAIRGTGVNEQYF. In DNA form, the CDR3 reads TGTGCCATCAGAGGGACAGGGGTGAACGAGCAGTACTTC.